These 6 T cell receptor beta chains came from one sample sequenced in a study of T cell responses to AZD1222 COVID-19 vaccine. Some clones are missing from TCRdb's copy, which holds only in-frame ones; the method was immunoSEQ multiplex PCR. The sample shows approximately 200,000 clones, 90% to 95% of them seen only once. Here the sequenced sample was peripheral blood, taken 28 days after the second AZD1222 dose. The receptors were gathered from an adult who received the AZD1222 COVID-19 vaccine.

The V gene is TRBV7-9, the J gene TRBJ1-2; a weak D match, TRBD1 (5 bases). V lost 5 bases to trimming and J lost 1 base, with 8 bases between them. In germline, CDR1 is SEHNR, CDR2 FQNEAQ (reference sequence). The length of the CDR3 is 13 residues. The CDR3 loop is CASSRGVNYGYTF. The CDR3 region has the DNA TGTGCCAGCAGCAGAGGGGTTAACTATGGCTACACCTTC.

This chain connects TRBV7-9 to TRBJ2-2; 8 bases map to TRBD1. V trimming: 0 bases; J trimming: 5 bases; junction bases outside the gene matches: 11. The CDR3 contains 18 residues. From germline, CDR1 is SEHNR and CDR2 FQNEAQ (reference sequence). CDR3 region: CASSLAGLSRGRTGELFF. The DNA of the CDR3 is TGTGCCAGCAGCTTAGCGGGCTTATCCAGGGGGCGAACCGGGGAGCTGTTTTTT.

The chain combines TRBV2 with TRBJ1-5, with TRBD1 identical over 7 bases. V was pared by 6 bases and J by 1 base, with 3 bases of the junction left unmatched. CDR3 length: 14 residues. CDR1 is SNHLY and CDR2 is FYNNEI in the germline V gene. The CDR3 nucleotides read TGTGCCAGCAGCCTGGGACAGAGCAATCAGCCCCAGCATTTT. This translates into CASSLGQSNQPQHF.

The rearrangement joins TRBV18 to TRBJ2-4, with D possibly TRBD2 on 5 matching bases. Germline CDR1 reads KGHSH; CDR2 reads LQKENI. The V and J ends lost 3 bases and 9 bases respectively, with 18 bases between them. CDR3 size: 15 residues. The CDR3 coding sequence is TGTGCCAGCTCACCGCCCGGGCTGCCCCGGGGCATTCAGTACTTC. Amino acid sequence: CASSPPGLPRGIQYF.

V gene TRBV7-9 combines with J gene TRBJ1-1; D ambiguous. The ends were cut back, 5 bases at V and 1 base at J, with 14 bases in the middle. Germline V CDR1 and CDR2: SEHNR, FQNEAQ (reference sequence). The CDR3 length is 15 residues. The CDR3 DNA sequence: TGTGCCAGCAGCCACCTTGGGATACAGAACACTGAAGCTTTCTTT. This sequence encodes CASSHLGIQNTEAFF.

The gene calls are TRBV19 and TRBJ1-5, with D tentatively TRBD1 (6 bases). The V end was cut by 3 bases, the J end by 4 bases, with 22 bases between. CDR1 LNHDA and CDR2 SQIVND come from the germline V gene (reference sequence). CDR3 length: 18 residues. CDR3 residues: CASSIRPPGAAQNQPQHF. The CDR3 nucleotides are TGTGCCAGTAGTATCCGGCCCCCGGGGGCAGCACAAAATCAGCCCCAGCATTTT.